The entry below describes one T cell receptor (beta chain). Germline lookup yields CDR1 MNHNY and CDR2 SVGAGI (reference sequence). With 6 bases removed from V and 6 bases from J, the gap between germline ends came to 18 bases. The CDR3 totals 15 residues. This sample is part of a study of neurological immune-mediated disorders. Overall study context: A relapsing-remitting course was seen in about 90% of the roughly 35 multiple sclerosis patients and a secondary progressive course in 3.

TCRdb processed the 5' RACE reads anew with MiXCR; each CDR3 protein has one entry. The sample shows some 95,000 distinct CDR3 sequences, 3% to 4% of them seen only once. A total of 2 million PBMCs stored at -80 degrees C provided the unsorted libraries. The chain combines TRBV6-6 with TRBJ2-1, with D possibly called TRBD1 or TRBD2 (7 bases each). The sequencing input was PBMCs. The TCR originated in a woman aged 18-30 years with multiple sclerosis. Here the CDR3 reads CASSRGGTPSNEQFF. The DNA of the CDR3 is TGTGCCAGCAGCAGGGGGGGGACCCCTAGCAATGAGCAGTTCTTC.